This note documents a single T cell receptor beta chain sequence. The target antigen is unknown. This entry is derived from a study of cytomegalovirus exposure and HLA in healthy donors. PCR amplification relied on 60 Vbeta primers (plus 13 Jbeta primers). Profiling relied on immunoSEQ multiplex PCR, and the TCRdb table lists in-frame clones only, not all of them. Among about 250,000 clones listed, roughly 81% were seen once. Findings of the study overall: Presence/absence comparisons presumed near-even sequencing depth among donors.

The CDR3 is made up of 13 amino acids. V lost 2 bases to trimming and J lost 7 bases, with 10 bases between them. Germline CDR1 and CDR2: SGDLS and YYNGEE. This TCR came from a girl aged 2 to 10 in good health and CMV-seronegative. This chain uses TRBV9 with TRBJ2-1, with D tentatively TRBD2 (5 bases). Input material: PBMCs. CDR3 in amino acids: CASSVSGKNEQFF. Here the CDR3 DNA reads TGTGCCAGCAGCGTCTCGGGGAAGAATGAGCAGTTCTTC.